This entry lists 14 T cell receptor beta chains sequenced from one sample in a study of early T cells in non-severe SARS-CoV-2 infection. From the 5' RACE reads, TCRdb called clonotypes with MiXCR, one entry per CDR3 protein. The repertoire holds approximately 100,000 distinct CDR3 sequences, with 16% as singletons. Specimen: whole blood. Receptors originate from an adult who was a healthcare worker with PCR-confirmed SARS-CoV-2 infection or an uninfected control (not recorded which).

The V call is TRBV9, the J call TRBJ2-2, with 10 nucleotides matching TRBD2. This CDR3 contains 15 residues. Germline V gene lookup returns CDR1 SGDLS and CDR2 YYNGEE. J was trimmed by 7 bases and V by 2 bases; bases with no gene match: 5. The DNA for the CDR3 is TGTGCCAGCAGCGTTAGCGGGGGGCGGTTCGGGGAGCTGTTTTTT. Translated: CASSVSGGRFGELFF.

This chain joins TRBV27 and TRBJ2-1; 9 nucleotides line up with TRBD1. Trimming at V came to 7 bases and at J to 2 bases, leaving 6 bases not matched to a gene. The CDR3 has 15 amino acids. Germline assignment: CDR1 MNHEY and CDR2 SMNVEV (reference sequence). CDR3 residues: CASTSRDRAYNEQFF. The CDR3 DNA reads as TGTGCCAGCACAAGCCGGGACAGGGCCTACAATGAGCAGTTCTTC.

This clonotype showed up just a few times. CDR3 coding DNA: TGCAGTGCTAGATCCATAACCGAGGGGTTGGCGGGCAATGAGCAGTTCTTC. It encodes CSARSITEGLAGNEQFF. The chain joins TRBV20-1 to TRBJ2-1; D tentatively reads TRBD1 or TRBD2 (5 bases each). This CDR3 spans 17 amino acids. Germline V gene data show CDR1 as DFQATT and CDR2 as SNEGSKA (reference sequence). V was shortened by 2 bases and J by 6 bases, with 23 bases between the two germline ends.

This chain joins TRBV27 and TRBJ1-1; D is perhaps TRBD1 (5 bases). Trimming shortened V by 3 bases and J by 4 bases, and 15 bases separated the two germline ends. The length of the CDR3 is 15 residues. Per the germline V gene, CDR1 is MNHEY and CDR2 is SMNVEV (reference sequence). Here the CDR3 reads CASSLAFAGRTEAFF. DNA of the CDR3: TGTGCCAGCAGTTTGGCTTTCGCAGGGCGCACTGAAGCTTTCTTT.

The chain carries TRBV7-9 and TRBJ2-5; D may be TRBD1 (5 bases). Trimming took off 5 bases at V and 5 bases at J, with 12 bases between the two ends. Germline V gene sequence: CDR1 SEHNR, CDR2 FQNEAQ (reference sequence). This CDR3 spans 13 amino acids. The CDR3 protein is CASSPQGTETQYF. Here the CDR3 DNA reads TGTGCCAGCAGCCCCCAGGGAACCGAGACCCAGTACTTC.

This clonotype was counted at least ten times. V usage is TRBV2 and J usage is TRBJ2-4; maybe TRBD2 (6 bases). Per the germline V gene, CDR1 is SNHLY and CDR2 is FYNNEI. This CDR3 region has 12 residues. The V gene lost 10 bases and the J gene lost 3 bases, with 10 bases spanning the gap. The CDR3 DNA follows: TGTGCCACCGGGACTCTCAAAAACATTCAGTACTTC. It specifies CATGTLKNIQYF.

The V gene is TRBV6-1, the J gene TRBJ1-2, with D possibly being TRBD1 (5 bases). V gave up 8 bases and J gave up 3 bases, with 13 bases separating them. CDR1 MNHNS and CDR2 SASEGT come from the germline V gene. This CDR3 comprises 13 residues. CDR3 nucleotide sequence: TGTGCCAGCGCCGCCGGACATTACTATGGCTACACCTTC. Translation: CASAAGHYYGYTF.

V usage is TRBV6-5 and J usage is TRBJ2-5; 9 positions match TRBD2. CDR1 MNHEY and CDR2 SVGAGI come from the germline V gene. V was clipped by 5 bases and J by 5 bases; unmatched bases: 6. The CDR3 runs to 14 residues. CDR3 DNA sequence: TGTGCCAGCAGTCCGGGTAGCGGGAGTGAGACCCAGTACTTC. Translating it yields CASSPGSGSETQYF.

The chain joins TRBV7-9 to TRBJ1-2; 8 bases map to TRBD1. The CDR3 is 16 residues long. The germline gives CDR1 SEHNR, CDR2 FQNEAQ (reference sequence). The junction had 7 bases not matched to a gene; V was cut back by 0 bases and J by 4 bases. The CDR3 loop is CASSLARTGYFYGYTF. CDR3 nucleotides: TGTGCCAGCAGCTTAGCCCGGACAGGGTATTTCTATGGCTACACCTTC.

This clonotype was counted only a few times. The V gene is TRBV19, the J gene TRBJ2-3, with 11 bases lining up with TRBD2. The CDR3 length is 17 residues. The V segment lost 4 bases and the J segment 1 base; nucleotides outside the gene matches: 7. The V gene's germline CDR1 is LNHDA and CDR2 SQIVND (reference sequence). In DNA form, the CDR3 reads TGTGCCAGTAGTAGGGGGACTAGCGGACGGCGCACAGATACGCAGTATTTT. Encoded protein: CASSRGTSGRRTDTQYF.

The V gene is TRBV20-1, the J gene TRBJ2-5, with D possibly being TRBD1 or TRBD2 (5 bases each). The V end was cut by 6 bases, the J end by 5 bases, with 19 bases between. CDR1 is DFQATT and CDR2 is SNEGSKA in the germline V gene (reference sequence). The CDR3 is 14 residues long. CDR3 bases: TGCAGTGCGACATCCGGGACCCCGCGCGAGACCCAGTACTTC. Amino acids: CSATSGTPRETQYF.

This clonotype occurred a few times. The gene calls are TRBV27 and TRBJ2-3, with 11 bases matching TRBD2. V shed 3 bases and J 5 bases; nucleotides not matched to a gene: 10. Germline V lookup: CDR1 MNHEY, CDR2 SMNVEV (reference sequence). This CDR3 has 17 residues. CDR3 sequence (DNA): TGTGCCAGCAGTTTCTCGATAGCGGGAGGGCCAGGAGATACGCAGTATTTT. It translates to CASSFSIAGGPGDTQYF.

This clonotype was seen a few times. The chain combines TRBV19 with TRBJ2-7, with TRBD1 identical over 10 bases. The CDR3 is made up of 14 amino acids. V shed 5 bases and J 5 bases; nucleotides not matched to a gene: 6. Germline V gene sequence: CDR1 LNHDA, CDR2 SQIVND (reference sequence). The chain's CDR3 is CASSAGTGDHEQYF. CDR3 in DNA: TGTGCCAGTAGTGCCGGGACAGGGGATCACGAGCAGTACTTC.

This clonotype has just a few counts. The chain recombines TRBV28 with TRBJ1-1, with TRBD1 matching 8 bases. This CDR3 has 13 residues. V dropped 11 bases and J dropped 3; count of bases not matched to a gene: 8. CDR1 and CDR2 from the germline V gene are MDHEN and SYDVKM. As DNA, the CDR3 is TGTGCCGCATCAGGGGGCGCGTACACTGAAGCTTTCTTT. It codes for CAASGGAYTEAFF.